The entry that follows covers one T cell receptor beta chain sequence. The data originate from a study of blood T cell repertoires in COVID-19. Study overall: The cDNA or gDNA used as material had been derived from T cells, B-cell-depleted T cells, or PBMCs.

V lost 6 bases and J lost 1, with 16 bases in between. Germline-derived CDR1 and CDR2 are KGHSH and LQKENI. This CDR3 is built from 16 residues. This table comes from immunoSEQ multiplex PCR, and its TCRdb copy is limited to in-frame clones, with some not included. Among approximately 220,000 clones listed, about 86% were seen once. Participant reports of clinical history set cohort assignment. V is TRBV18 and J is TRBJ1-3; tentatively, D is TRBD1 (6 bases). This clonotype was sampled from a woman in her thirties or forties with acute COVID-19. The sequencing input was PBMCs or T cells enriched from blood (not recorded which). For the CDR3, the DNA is TGTGCCAGCTCGGTGTCACAGGGAATATCTGGAAACACCATATATTTT. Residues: CASSVSQGISGNTIYF. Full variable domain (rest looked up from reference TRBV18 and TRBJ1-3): NAGVMQNPRHLVRRRGQEARLRCSPMKGHSHVYWYRQLPEEGLKFMVYLQKENIIDESGMPKERFSAEFPKEGPSILRIQQVVRGDSAAYFCASSVSQGISGNTIYFGEGSWLTVV.